A selection of T cell receptor beta chains follows, all from one sample in a study of OX40 agonist ivuxolimab in advanced cancers. Libraries were prepared by immunoSEQ multiplex PCR; TCRdb keeps only in-frame clonotypes and omits some of them. The sample holds fewer than 85,000 clones, approximately 78% seen once. The material sequenced was CD4+ or CD8+ T cells sorted from blood, taken in a trial of the OX40 agonist ivuxolimab. Receptors were obtained from an adult with an advanced solid tumor such as melanoma, head and neck, liver or kidney cancer. The CDR3 runs from the conserved cysteine through the conserved F or W. A D gene is named only where the DNA matches it firmly. Clone sizes are given selectively: once, few, many, or a class where the clone is expanded.

j_call	d_call	v_call	clone_size	cdr3_nt	cdr3_aa
TRBJ2-1	-	TRBV2	-	TGTGCCAGCTTCCCAGGGCCCCCCTACAATGAGCAGTTCTTC	CASFPGPPYNEQFF
TRBJ1-5	-	TRBV5-8	-	TGTGCCAGCAGCGTGGACGGGGGATTCAATCAGCCCCAGCATTTT	CASSVDGGFNQPQHF
TRBJ1-1	TRBD1	TRBV27	-	TGTGCCAGCAGTTACCGGGACAGGGGCACTGAAGCTTTCTTT	CASSYRDRGTEAFF
TRBJ1-2	-	TRBV7-2	-	TGTGCCAGCAGCCCGGGGGGCAGGGCCTCCGGCTACACCTTC	CASSPGGRASGYTF
TRBJ1-1	-	TRBV7-9	-	TGTGCCAGCAGCTTTAAAGTGGAAGCTTTCTTT	CASSFKVEAFF
TRBJ2-1	-	TRBV18	-	TGTGCCAGCCAGGGTAGTGGCAATGAGCAGTTCTTC	CASQGSGNEQFF
TRBJ1-2	TRBD1	TRBV5-5	once	TGTGCCAGCAGGTTAGATGGACAGGGCTCCTATGGCTACACCTTC	CASRLDGQGSYGYTF
TRBJ1-6	-	TRBV5-4	few	TGTGCCAGCAGCTTAGTGTCTCAGGGAGGTTCACCCCTCCACTTT	CASSLVSQGGSPLHF
TRBJ1-4	-	TRBV10-2	-	TGCGCCACCGGAGGGGGGGAAAAACTGTTTTTT	CATGGGEKLFF
TRBJ2-2	-	TRBV7-6	once	TGTGCCAGCAGCTTAGGCCAGCACACCGGGGAGCTGTTTTTT	CASSLGQHTGELFF
TRBJ1-5	-	TRBV6-6	-	TGTGCCAGCAGTCCAAGGTCGGGGGGCAATCAGCCCCAGCATTTT	CASSPRSGGNQPQHF
TRBJ2-5	TRBD1	TRBV7-3	-	TGTGCCAGCAGCTCAGACAGGGGGGAGACCCAGTACTTC	CASSSDRGETQYF
TRBJ1-1	-	TRBV6-4	-	TGTGCCAGCAGAGAACAGGGTTGGACTGAAGCTTTCTTT	CASREQGWTEAFF
TRBJ2-7	-	TRBV14	-	TGTGCCAGCAGCCAAGAGTGGGACTCATACAACTTC	CASSQEWDSYNF
TRBJ2-1	-	TRBV5-1	-	TGCGCCAGCAGCCCCTTAGGTAGAGTCGGCAATGAGCAGTTCTTC	CASSPLGRVGNEQFF
TRBJ2-1	-	TRBV29-1	-	TGCAGCGTTCCTGGACAGTTCTCCTACAATGAGCAGTTCTTC	CSVPGQFSYNEQFF
TRBJ1-4	TRBD1	TRBV11-1	many	TGTGCCAGCAGCCCCCGGACAGGACGTCTGTTTTTT	CASSPRTGRLFF
TRBJ2-7	-	TRBV5-6	-	TGTGCCAGCAGCCCTCCAGCGGTGGGAGGATTCTCCTACGAGCAGTACTTC	CASSPPAVGGFSYEQYF
TRBJ2-7	TRBD2	TRBV7-2	few	TGTGCCAGCAGCCCCATGGCGGGAGGTTCGTACGAGCAGTACTTC	CASSPMAGGSYEQYF
TRBJ2-5	-	TRBV5-1	once	TGCGCCAGCAGCGGGCGGGGCGGAGGAGCCGGAGTGACCCAGTACTTC	CASSGRGGGAGVTQYF
TRBJ2-5	-	TRBV29-1	-	TGCAGCGTTGGTGACAACCAAGAGACCCAGTACTTC	CSVGDNQETQYF
TRBJ2-1	TRBD2	TRBV15	-	TGTGCCACCAGCAGAGATCTGGCTAGCGGGAATGAGCAGTTCTTC	CATSRDLASGNEQFF
TRBJ1-5	TRBD1	TRBV10-2	-	TGCGCCAGCAGTGCGACAGGGGGTAATCAGCCCCAGCATTTT	CASSATGGNQPQHF
TRBJ1-1	-	TRBV7-2	few	TGTGCCAGCAGCCTGAGGTGGGCGCGACTGTCTGAAGCTTTCTTT	CASSLRWARLSEAFF
TRBJ2-7	-	TRBV11-2	few	TGTGCCAGCGGCACCTACGAGCAGTACTTC	CASGTYEQYF
TRBJ1-2	-	TRBV6-1	once	TGTGCCAGCAGTGAAGCGGTTGTACAGAACCCCGTCTATGGCTACACCTTC	CASSEAVVQNPVYGYTF
TRBJ1-6	TRBD1	TRBV2	-	TGTGCCAGCAGTCGATCGGGACAGAATAATTCACCCCTCCACTTT	CASSRSGQNNSPLHF
TRBJ1-4	TRBD1	TRBV5-5	-	TGTGCCAGCAGCCCGACAGGGGGCGAGGAAAAACTGTTTTTT	CASSPTGGEEKLFF
TRBJ1-5	TRBD1	TRBV6-1	few	TGTGCCAGCAGAGGACAGGGCAGGGGCAATCAGCCCCAGCATTTT	CASRGQGRGNQPQHF
TRBJ2-5	TRBD1	TRBV7-9	-	TGTGCCAGCAGCTTAGGGGGGACAGGCGGGGAGACCCAGTACTTC	CASSLGGTGGETQYF
TRBJ1-1	-	TRBV15	-	TGTGCCACCAGCAGAGAAAACAGTGGCAATCGTCGAGCTTTCTTT	CATSRENSGNRRAFF
TRBJ1-2	-	TRBV7-2	-	TGTGCCAGCAGCTTAGGGGGGGCGACCAGGGGCTACACCTTC	CASSLGGATRGYTF
TRBJ1-4	TRBD1	TRBV2	-	TGTGCCAGCAGCTTACTAAGAGGGACAGCCGAAAAACTGTTTTTT	CASSLLRGTAEKLFF
TRBJ2-3	TRBD1	TRBV7-9	-	TGTGCCAGCAGCACAGGGGGGTCAGCCCGCACAGATACGCAGTATTTT	CASSTGGSARTDTQYF
TRBJ1-5	TRBD1	TRBV23-1	-	TGCGCCAGCAGTCAAACTCGGACAGGGTGTAATCAGCCCCAGCATTTT	CASSQTRTGCNQPQHF
TRBJ1-2	-	TRBV7-2	-	TGTGCCAGCAGCTTACCCGGACAGCTCTATGGCTACACCTTC	CASSLPGQLYGYTF
TRBJ2-7	-	TRBV6-5	-	TGTGCCAGCAGCCCCTCCTACGAGCAGTACTTC	CASSPSYEQYF
TRBJ2-7	-	TRBV4-2	-	TGTGCCAGCAGCCAAGATAAGGGCTACGAGCAGTACTTC	CASSQDKGYEQYF
TRBJ1-4	-	TRBV4-1	-	TGCGCCAGCTCCTTCCAGGGAACTAATGAAAAACTGTTTTTT	CASSFQGTNEKLFF
TRBJ2-7	-	TRBV10-1	-	TGCGCCAGCAGTGCATTACAGGGAGGCGAGCAGTACTTC	CASSALQGGEQYF
TRBJ2-7	TRBD2	TRBV6-1	-	TGTGCCAGCAGTTCGCGGGGGATAAGGGACGAGCAGTACTTC	CASSSRGIRDEQYF
TRBJ1-3	TRBD1	TRBV6-5	-	TGTGCCAGCAGCAGCAGGGGGCTCGGAGGAAACACCATATATTTT	CASSSRGLGGNTIYF
TRBJ2-3	TRBD2	TRBV7-2	-	TGTGCCAGCAGCTCCATAGGCGGGGGGTTTAGCACAGATACGCAGTATTTT	CASSSIGGGFSTDTQYF
TRBJ2-3	-	TRBV9	few	TGTGCCAGCAGCGTATTCCAGACTAGCACAGATACGCAGTATTTT	CASSVFQTSTDTQYF